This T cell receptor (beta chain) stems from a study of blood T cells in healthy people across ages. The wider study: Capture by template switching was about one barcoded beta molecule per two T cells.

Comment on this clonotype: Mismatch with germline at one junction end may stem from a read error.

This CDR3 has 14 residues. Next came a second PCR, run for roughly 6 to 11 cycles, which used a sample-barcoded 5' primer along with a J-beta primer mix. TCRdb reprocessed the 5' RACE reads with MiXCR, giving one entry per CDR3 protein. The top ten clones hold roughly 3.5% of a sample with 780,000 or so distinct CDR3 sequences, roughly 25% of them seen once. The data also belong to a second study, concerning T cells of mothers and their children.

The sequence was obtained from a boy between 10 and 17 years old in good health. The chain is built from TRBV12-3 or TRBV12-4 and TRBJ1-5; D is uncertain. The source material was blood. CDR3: CTSSLALEGQPQHF. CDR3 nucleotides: TGTACCAGCAGTTTAGCGTTGGAGGGTCAGCCCCAGCATTTT.